This T cell receptor (beta chain) was retrieved from a study of molecular identifiers for immune sequencing clone quantification. This CDR3 has 17 residues. Sorting defined naive CD8 T cells as CD8+CD4-CCR7+CD45RA+. Concerning this clonotype itself: A read error may produce the germline difference seen at one junction end.

TCRdb ran MiXCR on the PCR reads and lists one entry per CDR3 protein. The top ten hold 1.4% of the sample, which has more than 50,000 distinct CDR3 sequences, roughly a fifth seen once. The receptor comes from a human donor in good health. Some libraries in this study had Jurkat cell RNA spiked in. The J gene is TRBJ1-1, the V gene TRBV5-3, with 7 bases lining up with TRBD1. TRBV5-3 is annotated as an ORF whose role is uncertain. The sample consisted of naive CD8+ T cells from blood, with Jurkat cell RNA spiked in. Regarding subset: FACS-sorted CD8+CD4-CCR7+CD45RA+ naive T cells. This chain's CDR3 is CASSLGTTQGLNTEVFF. The DNA for the CDR3 is TGTGCCAGCAGCTTGGGAACAACACAGGGGTTGAACACTGAAGTTTTCTTT.